This record looks at one T cell receptor (beta chain) sequence and its context. The table lists this clonotype with a few counts. There is no known antigen for this receptor. No quality values exist for individual bases; no much larger clone is one base distant. This sample is drawn from a study of response to subunit inactivated influenza vaccine listed by TCRdb under 2018. Notes on the research overall: Deep quantitative T cell receptor repertoire profiling was used in the study to track responses to a trivalent subunit inactivated influenza vaccine. Study-level results and caveats: It was suggested by the authors that each seasonal influenza vaccination may recruit only a limited number of new T cells.

Library generation was performed with RT-PCR. The instrument was an Illumina HiSeq 2500. TCRdb reran the public reads through fastp at Q25 and MiXCR, keeping productive beta chains. Rows are unified per CDR3 protein, each entry keeping the most common DNA and genes. The table for this sample lists approximately 500,000 distinct CDR3 sequences; about 14% of them were counted only once. In total, the top ten clones hold roughly 10% of the sample. At the junction V is shortened by 3 bases and J by 5 bases, with 10 bases in between. The CDR3 covers 13 residues, taking in both the cysteine and the phenylalanine. Only CDR3 DNA is held: 39 bases, read in frame from base 1. CDR1 and CDR2 are drawn from the germline V gene: SGHAT, FQNNGV.

The chain couples TRBV11-2 to TRBJ1-1, with the D gene call left open. The origin of this receptor is a man aged 50 to 59 who received an inactivated influenza vaccine. Donor details come from another sample of the same person, matched by shared clones. The sample was PBMCs from blood, taken 11 to 12 days after vaccination. The DNA reads TGTGCCAGCAGCTTGCTGATAGGGACTGAAGCTTTCTTT. Protein translation: CASSLLIGTEAFF. Beyond the CDR3, the reference TRBV11-2 and TRBJ1-1 genes provide the residues; the full variable domain reads: EAGVAQSPRYKIIEKRQSVAFWCNPISGHATLYWYQQILGQGPKLLIQFQNNGVVDDSQLPKDRFSAERLKGVDSTLKIQPAKLEDSAVYLCASSLLIGTEAFFGQGTRLTVV.